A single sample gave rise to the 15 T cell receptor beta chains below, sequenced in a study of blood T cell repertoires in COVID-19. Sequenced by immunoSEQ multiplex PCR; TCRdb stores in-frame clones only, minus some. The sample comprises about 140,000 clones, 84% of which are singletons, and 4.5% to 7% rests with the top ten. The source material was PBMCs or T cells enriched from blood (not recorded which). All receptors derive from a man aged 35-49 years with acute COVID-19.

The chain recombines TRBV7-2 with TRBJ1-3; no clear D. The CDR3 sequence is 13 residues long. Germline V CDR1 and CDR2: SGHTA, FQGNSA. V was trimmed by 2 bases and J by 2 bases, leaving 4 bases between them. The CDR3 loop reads CASSLFTGNTIYF. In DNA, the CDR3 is TGTGCCAGCAGCTTATTTACTGGAAACACCATATATTTT.

CDR3 sequence (DNA): TGTGCCAGCTCACCCCAAGTCGGGGATAGCAATCAGCCCCAGCATTTT. Translating gives CASSPQVGDSNQPQHF. The chain couples TRBV18 to TRBJ1-5; D is unclear. This CDR3 comprises 16 residues. The V end lost 3 bases, the J end lost 0 bases, and 12 bases lay between the germline ends. Germline V gives CDR1 KGHSH, CDR2 LQKENI.

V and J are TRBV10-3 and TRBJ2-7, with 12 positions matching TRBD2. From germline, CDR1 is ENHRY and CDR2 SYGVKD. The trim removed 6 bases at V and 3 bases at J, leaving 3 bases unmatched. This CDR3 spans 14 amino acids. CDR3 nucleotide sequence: TGTGCCATCAGAAGGACTAGCGGGGTCTACGAGCAGTACTTC. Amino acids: CAIRRTSGVYEQYF.

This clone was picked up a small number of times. CDR3 nucleotides: TGTGCCAGCAGCTCGAGTCCTCGGCCCCACCTAGACTACGAGCAGTACTTC. This encodes CASSSSPRPHLDYEQYF. The chain employs TRBV6-2 or TRBV6-3 and TRBJ2-7; no clear D gene. V lost 6 bases, J lost 3 bases, and 24 bases lay in between. The CDR3 consists of 17 residues. Germline-derived CDR1 and CDR2 are MNHEY and SVGEGT.

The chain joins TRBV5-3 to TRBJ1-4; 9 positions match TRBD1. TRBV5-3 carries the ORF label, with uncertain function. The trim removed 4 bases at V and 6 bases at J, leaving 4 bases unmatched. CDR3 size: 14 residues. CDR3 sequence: CARSPDRGDEKLFF. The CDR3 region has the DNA TGTGCCAGAAGCCCTGACAGGGGGGATGAAAAACTGTTTTTT.

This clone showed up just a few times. CDR3 DNA sequence: TGTGCCAGCAGCCAGACTTGGGGGGGACGCACAGATACGCAGTATTTT. Its translation is CASSQTWGGRTDTQYF. V is TRBV3-1 (or the pseudogene TRBV3-2) and J is TRBJ2-3, with TRBD2 matching over 7 bases. The germline gives CDR1 LGHDT, CDR2 YNNKEL (reference sequence). This CDR3 comprises 16 residues. V dropped 3 bases and J dropped 1; count of bases not matched to a gene: 7.

This CDR3 reads CASSYYKGTGFGELFF. The DNA for the CDR3 is TGTGCCAGCAGTTACTATAAGGGGACAGGGTTCGGGGAGCTGTTTTTT. The chain has TRBV6-5 and TRBJ2-2; 9 positions agree with TRBD1. V lost 1 base, J lost 7 bases, and 7 bases stayed unmatched. Germline V gives CDR1 MNHEY, CDR2 SVGAGI. The CDR3 spans 16 residues.

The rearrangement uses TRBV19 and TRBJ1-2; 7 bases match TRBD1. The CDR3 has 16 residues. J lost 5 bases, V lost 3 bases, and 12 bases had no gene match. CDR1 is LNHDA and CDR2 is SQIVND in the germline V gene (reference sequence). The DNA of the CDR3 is TGTGCCAGTAGTATGAGTGGGACAGAGGACTCGTATGGCTACACCTTC. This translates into CASSMSGTEDSYGYTF.

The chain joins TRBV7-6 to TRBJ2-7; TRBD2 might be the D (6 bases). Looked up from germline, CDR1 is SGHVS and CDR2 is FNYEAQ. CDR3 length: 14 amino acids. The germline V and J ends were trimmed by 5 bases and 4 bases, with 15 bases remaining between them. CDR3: CASSLRGLGYEQYF. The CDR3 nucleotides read TGTGCCAGCAGCCTGCGGGGCCTTGGTTACGAGCAGTACTTC.

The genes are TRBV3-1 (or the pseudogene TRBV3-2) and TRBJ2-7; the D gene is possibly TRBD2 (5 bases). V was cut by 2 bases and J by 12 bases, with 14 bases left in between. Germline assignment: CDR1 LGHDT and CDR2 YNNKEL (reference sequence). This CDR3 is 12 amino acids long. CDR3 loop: CASSQPWETPYF. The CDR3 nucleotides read TGTGCCAGCAGCCAACCCTGGGAGACCCCGTACTTC.

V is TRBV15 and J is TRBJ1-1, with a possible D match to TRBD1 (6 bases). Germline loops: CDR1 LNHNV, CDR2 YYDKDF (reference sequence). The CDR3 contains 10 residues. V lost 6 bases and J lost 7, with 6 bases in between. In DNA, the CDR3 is TGTGCCACCAGGGGACATGAAGCTTTCTTT. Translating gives CATRGHEAFF.

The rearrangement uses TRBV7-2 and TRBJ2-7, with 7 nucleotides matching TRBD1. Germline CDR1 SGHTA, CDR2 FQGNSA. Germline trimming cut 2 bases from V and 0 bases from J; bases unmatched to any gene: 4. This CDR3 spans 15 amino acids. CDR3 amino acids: CASSLTGTDSYEQYF. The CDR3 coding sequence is TGTGCCAGCAGCTTAACCGGGACAGACTCCTACGAGCAGTACTTC.

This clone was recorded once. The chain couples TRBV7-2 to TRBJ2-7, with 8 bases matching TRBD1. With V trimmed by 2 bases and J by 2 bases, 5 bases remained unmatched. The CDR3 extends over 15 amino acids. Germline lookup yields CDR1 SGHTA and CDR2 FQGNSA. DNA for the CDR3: TGTGCCAGCAGCTTATCGGGACAGGAAGCCTACGAGCAGTACTTC. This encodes CASSLSGQEAYEQYF.

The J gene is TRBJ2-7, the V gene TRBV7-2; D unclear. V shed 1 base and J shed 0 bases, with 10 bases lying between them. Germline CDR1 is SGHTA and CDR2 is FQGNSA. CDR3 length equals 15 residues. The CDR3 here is CASSLGHSSSYEQYF. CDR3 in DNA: TGTGCCAGCAGCTTAGGACACTCAAGCTCCTACGAGCAGTACTTC.

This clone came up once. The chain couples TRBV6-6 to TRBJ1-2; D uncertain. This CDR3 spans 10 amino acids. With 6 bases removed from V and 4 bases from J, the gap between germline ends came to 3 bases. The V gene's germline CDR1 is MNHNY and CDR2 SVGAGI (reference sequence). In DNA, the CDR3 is TGTGCCAGCAGGAGCTATGGCTACACCTTC. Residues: CASRSYGYTF.